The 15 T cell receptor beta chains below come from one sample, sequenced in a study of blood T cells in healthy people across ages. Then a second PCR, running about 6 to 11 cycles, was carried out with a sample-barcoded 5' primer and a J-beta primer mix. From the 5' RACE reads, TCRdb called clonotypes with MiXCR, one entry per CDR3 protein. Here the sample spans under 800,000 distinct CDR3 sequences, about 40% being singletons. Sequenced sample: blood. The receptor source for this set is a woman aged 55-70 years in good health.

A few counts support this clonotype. The CDR3 sequence is CASSLDTIPTQYF. As DNA, the CDR3 is TGCGCCAGCAGCTTGGATACGATACCGACCCAGTACTTC. The rearrangement joins TRBV5-1 to TRBJ2-5, with D uncertain. The V and J ends lost 0 bases and 7 bases respectively, with 10 bases between them. CDR3 size: 13 residues. Germline V gene lookup returns CDR1 SGHRS and CDR2 YFSETQ.

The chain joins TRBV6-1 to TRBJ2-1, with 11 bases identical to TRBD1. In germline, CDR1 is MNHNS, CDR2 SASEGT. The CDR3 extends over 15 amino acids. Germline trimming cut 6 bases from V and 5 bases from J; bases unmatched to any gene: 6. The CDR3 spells CASRDGQGANNEQFF. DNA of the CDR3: TGTGCCAGCAGAGATGGACAGGGGGCCAACAATGAGCAGTTCTTC.

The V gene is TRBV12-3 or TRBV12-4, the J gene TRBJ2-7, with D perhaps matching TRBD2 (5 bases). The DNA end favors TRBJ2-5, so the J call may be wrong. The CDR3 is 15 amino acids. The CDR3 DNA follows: TGTGCCAGCAGCAAGACTACACAAGCTTTAGAGACCCAGTACTTC. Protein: CASSKTTQALETQYF.

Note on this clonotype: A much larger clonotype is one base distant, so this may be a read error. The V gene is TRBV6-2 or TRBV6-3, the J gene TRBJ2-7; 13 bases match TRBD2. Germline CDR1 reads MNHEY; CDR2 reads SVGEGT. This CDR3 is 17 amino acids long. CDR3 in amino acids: CAISYSAGLAGAYEQYF. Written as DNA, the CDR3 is TGTGCCATCAGTTACTCGGCAGGACTAGCGGGAGCGTACGAGCAGTACTTC.

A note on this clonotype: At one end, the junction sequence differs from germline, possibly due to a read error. The chain's CDR3 is CAGSFPRVTDTQYF. The DNA for the CDR3 is TGTGCCGGCAGTTTCCCCAGAGTGACAGATACGCAGTATTTT. The rearrangement links TRBV28 to TRBJ2-3; no clear D. This CDR3 region has 14 residues. Per the germline V gene, CDR1 is MDHEN and CDR2 is SYDVKM.

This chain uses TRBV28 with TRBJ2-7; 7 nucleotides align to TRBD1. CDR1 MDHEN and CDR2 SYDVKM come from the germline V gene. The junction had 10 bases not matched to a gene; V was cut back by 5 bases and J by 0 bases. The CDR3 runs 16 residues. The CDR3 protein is CASSPQGEWVSYEQYF. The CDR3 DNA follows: TGTGCCAGCAGTCCGCAGGGGGAGTGGGTCTCCTACGAGCAGTACTTC. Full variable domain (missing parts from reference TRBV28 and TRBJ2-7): DVKVTQSSRYLVKRTGEKVFLECVQDMDHENMFWYRQDPGLGLRLIYFSYDVKMKEKGDIPEGYSVSREKKERFSLILESASTNQTSMYLCASSPQGEWVSYEQYFGPGTRLTVT.

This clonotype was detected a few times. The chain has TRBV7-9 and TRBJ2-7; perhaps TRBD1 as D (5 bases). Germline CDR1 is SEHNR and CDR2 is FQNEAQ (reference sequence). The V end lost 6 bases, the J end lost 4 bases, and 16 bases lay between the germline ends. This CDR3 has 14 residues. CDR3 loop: CASSYDRIGYEQYF. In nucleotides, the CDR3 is TGTGCCAGCAGTTATGACAGAATAGGTTACGAGCAGTACTTC.

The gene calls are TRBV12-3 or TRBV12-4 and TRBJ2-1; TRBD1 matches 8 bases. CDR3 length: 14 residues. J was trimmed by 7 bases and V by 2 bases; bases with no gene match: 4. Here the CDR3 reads CASSLRTGQNEQFF. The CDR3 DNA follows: TGTGCCAGCAGTTTAAGGACAGGGCAAAATGAGCAGTTCTTC.

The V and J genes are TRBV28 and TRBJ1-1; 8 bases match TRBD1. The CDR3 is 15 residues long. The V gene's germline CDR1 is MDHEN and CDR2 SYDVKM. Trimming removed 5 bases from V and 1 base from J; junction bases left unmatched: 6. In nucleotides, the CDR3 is TGTGCCAGCAGTCCCTGGACAGGGAAGAACACTGAAGCTTTCTTT. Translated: CASSPWTGKNTEAFF.

CDR3 region: CASSSQGEDQETQYF. The CDR3 DNA is TGCGCCAGCAGCTCACAGGGGGAGGACCAAGAGACCCAGTACTTC. This chain links TRBV4-1 with TRBJ2-5; 8 nucleotides align to TRBD1. Losses at the gene ends were 5 bases for V and 0 bases for J; bases not matched to a gene: 5. The germline CDR1 and CDR2 sequences are MGHRA and YSYEKL. The CDR3 has 15 residues.

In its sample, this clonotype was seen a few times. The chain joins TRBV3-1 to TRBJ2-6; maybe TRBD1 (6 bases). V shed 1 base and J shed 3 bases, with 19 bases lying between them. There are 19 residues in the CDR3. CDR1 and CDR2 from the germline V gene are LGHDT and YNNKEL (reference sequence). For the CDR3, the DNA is TGTGCCAGCAGCCAAGTTGGACAGAGGGCTTCTCTTGGGGCCAACGTCCTGACTTTC. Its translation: CASSQVGQRASLGANVLTF.

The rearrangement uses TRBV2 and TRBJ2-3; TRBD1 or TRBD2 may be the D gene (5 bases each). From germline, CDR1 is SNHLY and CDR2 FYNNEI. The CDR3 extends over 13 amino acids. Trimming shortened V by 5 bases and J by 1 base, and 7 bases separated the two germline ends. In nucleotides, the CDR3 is TGTGCCAGCAGTCGGGGACGCACAGATACGCAGTATTTT. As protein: CASSRGRTDTQYF.

The CDR3 nucleotides read TGTGCCAGCAGTTCCCTAGGCGGGGTCTATGGCTACACCTTC. Amino acid sequence: CASSSLGGVYGYTF. V gene TRBV6-2 or TRBV6-3 combines with J gene TRBJ1-2, with D unresolved. With 4 bases removed from V and 4 bases from J, the gap between germline ends came to 13 bases. The CDR3 is 14 residues long. Germline V lookup: CDR1 MNHEY, CDR2 SVGEGT.

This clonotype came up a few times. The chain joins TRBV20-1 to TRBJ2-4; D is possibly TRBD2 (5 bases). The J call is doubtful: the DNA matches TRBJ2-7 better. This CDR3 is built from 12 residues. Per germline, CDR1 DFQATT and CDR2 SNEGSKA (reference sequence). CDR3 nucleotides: TGCAGTGCTAGTCCCACTAGCTACGAGCAGTACTTC. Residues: CSASPTSYEQYF.

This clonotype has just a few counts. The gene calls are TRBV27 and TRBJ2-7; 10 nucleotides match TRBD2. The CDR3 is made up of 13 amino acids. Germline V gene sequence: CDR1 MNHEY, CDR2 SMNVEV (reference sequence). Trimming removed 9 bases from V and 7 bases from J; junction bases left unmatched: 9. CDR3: CASRWTSGTEQYF. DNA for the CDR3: TGTGCCAGTAGATGGACTAGCGGAACGGAGCAGTACTTC.